This TCR beta chain was profiled in a study of T cell repertoires in cytomegalovirus infection. On the study more broadly: Carrying CMV and the relevant HLA type showed in public TCR beta signatures. Overall study findings and caveats: Ex vivo, HLA-C-restricted CMV-specific TCR beta clonotypes prevailed over the rest of the response.

The V gene end was trimmed by 2 bases and the J gene end by 9 bases; junction bases not matched to a gene: 4. The CDR3 is made up of 13 amino acids. The V gene's germline CDR1 is MNHEY and CDR2 SVGEGT. In TCRdb, the reads were re-called with MiXCR into one record per CDR3 protein. Of about 360,000 distinct CDR3 sequences listed, approximately 18% are singletons. This clonotype occurred many times. Its matching antigen is unknown. Specimen: PBMCs. This clonotype originated in a human donor in good health (CMV status not recorded). Some clones in this sample may be carry-over from other donors' samples. The V gene is TRBV6-2 or TRBV6-3, the J gene TRBJ2-1; 7 bases align to TRBD2. CDR3 DNA: TGTGCCAGCAGTTACGGGGGGGGTAGTGAGCAGTTCTTC. Translation gives CASSYGGGSEQFF.